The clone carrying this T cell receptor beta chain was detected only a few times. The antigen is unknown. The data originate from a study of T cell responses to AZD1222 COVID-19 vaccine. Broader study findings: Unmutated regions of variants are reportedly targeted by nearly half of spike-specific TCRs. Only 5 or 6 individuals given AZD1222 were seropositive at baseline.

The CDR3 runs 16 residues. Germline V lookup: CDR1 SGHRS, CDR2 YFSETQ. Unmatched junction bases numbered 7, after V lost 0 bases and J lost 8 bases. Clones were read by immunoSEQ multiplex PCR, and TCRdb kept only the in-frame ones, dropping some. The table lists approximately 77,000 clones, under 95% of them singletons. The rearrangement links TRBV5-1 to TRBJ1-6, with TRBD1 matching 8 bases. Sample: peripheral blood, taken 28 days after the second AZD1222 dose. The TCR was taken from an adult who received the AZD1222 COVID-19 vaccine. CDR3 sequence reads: CASSLGDRITDSPLHF. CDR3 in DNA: TGCGCCAGCAGCTTGGGGGACAGGATTACGGATTCACCCCTCCACTTT.